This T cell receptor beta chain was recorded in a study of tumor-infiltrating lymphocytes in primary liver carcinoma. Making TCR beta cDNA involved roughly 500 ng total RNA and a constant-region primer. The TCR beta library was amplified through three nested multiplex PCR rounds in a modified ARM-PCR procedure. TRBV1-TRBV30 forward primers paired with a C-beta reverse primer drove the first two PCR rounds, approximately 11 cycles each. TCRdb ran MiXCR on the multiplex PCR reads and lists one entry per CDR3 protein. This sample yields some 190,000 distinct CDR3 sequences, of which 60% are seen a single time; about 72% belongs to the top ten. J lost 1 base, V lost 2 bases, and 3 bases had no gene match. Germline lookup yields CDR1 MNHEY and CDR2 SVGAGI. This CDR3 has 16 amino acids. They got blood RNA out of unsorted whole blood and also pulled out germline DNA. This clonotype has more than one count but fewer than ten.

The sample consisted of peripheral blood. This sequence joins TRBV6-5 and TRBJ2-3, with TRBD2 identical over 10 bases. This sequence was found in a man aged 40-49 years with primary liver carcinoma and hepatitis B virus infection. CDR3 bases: TGTGCCAGCAGTTACAGAGGACTAGCGGGCACAGATACGCAGTATTTT. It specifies CASSYRGLAGTDTQYF.